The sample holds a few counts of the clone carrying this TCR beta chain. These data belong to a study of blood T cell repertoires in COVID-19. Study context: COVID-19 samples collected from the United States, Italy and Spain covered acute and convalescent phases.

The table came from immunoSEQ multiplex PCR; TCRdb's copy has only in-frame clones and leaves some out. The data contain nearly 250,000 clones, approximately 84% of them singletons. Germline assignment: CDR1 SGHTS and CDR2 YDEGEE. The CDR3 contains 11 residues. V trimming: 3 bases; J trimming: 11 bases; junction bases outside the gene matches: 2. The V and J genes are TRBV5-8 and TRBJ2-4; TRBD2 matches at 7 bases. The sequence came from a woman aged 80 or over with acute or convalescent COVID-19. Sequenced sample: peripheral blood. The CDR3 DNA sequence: TGTGCCAGCAGCTGGACTAGGCTTCAGTACTTC. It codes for CASSWTRLQYF.